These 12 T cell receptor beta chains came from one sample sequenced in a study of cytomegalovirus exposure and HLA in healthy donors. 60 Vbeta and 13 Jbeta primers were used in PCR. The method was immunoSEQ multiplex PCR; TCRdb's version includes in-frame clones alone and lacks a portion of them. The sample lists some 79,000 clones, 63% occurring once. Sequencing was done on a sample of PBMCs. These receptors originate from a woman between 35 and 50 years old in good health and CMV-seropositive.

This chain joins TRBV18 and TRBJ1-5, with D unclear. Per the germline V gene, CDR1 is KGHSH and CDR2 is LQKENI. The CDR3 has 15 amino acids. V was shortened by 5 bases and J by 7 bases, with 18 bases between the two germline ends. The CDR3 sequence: CASSGGGYENQPQHF. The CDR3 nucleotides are TGTGCCAGCTCAGGAGGAGGGTACGAGAACCAGCCCCAGCATTTT.

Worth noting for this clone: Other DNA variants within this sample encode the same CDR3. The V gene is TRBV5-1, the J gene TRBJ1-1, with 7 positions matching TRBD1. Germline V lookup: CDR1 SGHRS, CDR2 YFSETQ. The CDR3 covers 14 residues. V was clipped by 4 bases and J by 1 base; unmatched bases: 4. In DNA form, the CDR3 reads TGCGCCAGCAGCCCCGGGACAGCGAACACTGAAGCTTTCTTT. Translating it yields CASSPGTANTEAFF.

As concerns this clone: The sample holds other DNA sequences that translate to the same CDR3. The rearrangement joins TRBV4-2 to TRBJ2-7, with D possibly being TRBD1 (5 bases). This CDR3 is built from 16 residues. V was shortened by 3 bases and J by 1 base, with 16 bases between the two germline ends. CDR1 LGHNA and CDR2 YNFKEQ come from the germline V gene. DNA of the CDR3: TGTGCCAGCAGCCAGAGAGACAGCACAAGGTCCTACGAGCAGTACTTC. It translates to CASSQRDSTRSYEQYF.

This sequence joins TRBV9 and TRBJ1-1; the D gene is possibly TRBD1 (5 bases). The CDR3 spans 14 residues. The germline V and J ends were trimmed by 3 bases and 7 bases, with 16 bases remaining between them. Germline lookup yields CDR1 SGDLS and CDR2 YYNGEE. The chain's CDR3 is CASSATVTGFEAFF. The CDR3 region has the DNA TGTGCCAGCAGCGCAACCGTCACAGGATTTGAAGCTTTCTTT. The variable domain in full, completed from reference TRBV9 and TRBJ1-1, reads DSGVTQTPKHLITATGQRVTLRCSPRSGDLSVYWYQQSLDQGLQFLIQYYNGEERAKGNILERFSAQQFPDLHSELNLSSLELGDSALYFCASSATVTGFEAFFGQGTRLTVV.

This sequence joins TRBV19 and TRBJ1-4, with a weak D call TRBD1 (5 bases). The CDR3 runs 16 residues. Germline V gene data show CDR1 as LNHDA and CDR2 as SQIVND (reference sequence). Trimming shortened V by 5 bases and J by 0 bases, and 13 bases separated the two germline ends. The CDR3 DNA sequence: TGTGCCAGTAGTCCCGAAGGAGGGGCAACTAATGAAAAACTGTTTTTT. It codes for CASSPEGGATNEKLFF.

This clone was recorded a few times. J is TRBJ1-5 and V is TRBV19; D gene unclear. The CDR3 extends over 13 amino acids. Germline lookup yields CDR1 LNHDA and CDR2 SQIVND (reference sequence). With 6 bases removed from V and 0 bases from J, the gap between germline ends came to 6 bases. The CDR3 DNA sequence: TGTGCCAGTAGCCCCCATAGCAATCAGCCCCAGCATTTT. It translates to CASSPHSNQPQHF.

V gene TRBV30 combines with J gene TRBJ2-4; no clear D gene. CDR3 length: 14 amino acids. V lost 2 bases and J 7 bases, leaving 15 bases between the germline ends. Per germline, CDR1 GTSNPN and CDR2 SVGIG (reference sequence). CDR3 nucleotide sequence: TGTGCCTGGAGTCCTCCACCGGGTTTGAACATTCAGTACTTC. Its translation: CAWSPPPGLNIQYF.

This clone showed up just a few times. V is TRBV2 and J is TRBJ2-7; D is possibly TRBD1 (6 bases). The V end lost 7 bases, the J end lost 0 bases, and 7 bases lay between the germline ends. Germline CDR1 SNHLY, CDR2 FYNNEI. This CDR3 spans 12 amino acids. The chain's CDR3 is CASKGDSYEQYF. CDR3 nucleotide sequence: TGTGCCAGCAAGGGGGACTCCTACGAGCAGTACTTC.

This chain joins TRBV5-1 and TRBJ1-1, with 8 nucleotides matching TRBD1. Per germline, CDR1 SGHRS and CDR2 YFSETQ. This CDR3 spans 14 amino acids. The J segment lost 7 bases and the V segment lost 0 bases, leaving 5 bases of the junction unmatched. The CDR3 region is CASSLAGGEGEAFF. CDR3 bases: TGCGCCAGCAGCTTGGCAGGGGGCGAGGGTGAAGCTTTCTTT.

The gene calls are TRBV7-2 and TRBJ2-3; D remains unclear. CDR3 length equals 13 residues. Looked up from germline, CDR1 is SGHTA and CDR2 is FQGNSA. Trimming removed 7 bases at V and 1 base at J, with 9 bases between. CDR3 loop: CASTRGGTDTQYF. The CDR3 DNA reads TGTGCCAGCACCAGAGGAGGCACAGATACGCAGTATTTT.

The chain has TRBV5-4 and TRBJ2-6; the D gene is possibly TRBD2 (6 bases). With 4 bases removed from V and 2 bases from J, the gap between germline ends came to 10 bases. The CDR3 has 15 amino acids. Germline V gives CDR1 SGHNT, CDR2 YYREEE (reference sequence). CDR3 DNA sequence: TGTGCCAGCAGCCCAAGGGAGGCTGGGGCCAACGTCCTGACTTTC. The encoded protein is CASSPREAGANVLTF.

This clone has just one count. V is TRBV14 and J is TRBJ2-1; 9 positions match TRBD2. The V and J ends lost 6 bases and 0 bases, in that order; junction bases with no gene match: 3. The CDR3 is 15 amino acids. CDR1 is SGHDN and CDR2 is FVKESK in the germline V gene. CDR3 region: CASSLSGSSYNEQFF. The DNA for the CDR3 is TGTGCCAGCAGTCTTAGCGGGAGCTCCTACAATGAGCAGTTCTTC.